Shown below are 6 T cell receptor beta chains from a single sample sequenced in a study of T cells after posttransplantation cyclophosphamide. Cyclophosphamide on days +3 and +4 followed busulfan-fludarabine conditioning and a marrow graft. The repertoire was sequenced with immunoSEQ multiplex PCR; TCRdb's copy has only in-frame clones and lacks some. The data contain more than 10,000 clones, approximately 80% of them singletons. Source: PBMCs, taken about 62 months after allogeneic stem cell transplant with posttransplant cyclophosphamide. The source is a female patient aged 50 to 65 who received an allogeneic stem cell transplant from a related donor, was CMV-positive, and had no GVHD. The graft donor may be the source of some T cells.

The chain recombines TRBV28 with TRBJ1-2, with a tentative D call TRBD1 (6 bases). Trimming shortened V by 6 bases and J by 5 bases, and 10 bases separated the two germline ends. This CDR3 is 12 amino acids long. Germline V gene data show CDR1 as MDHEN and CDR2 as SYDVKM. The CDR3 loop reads CASRLGQYGYTF. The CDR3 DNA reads TGTGCCAGCAGGCTAGGACAGTATGGCTACACCTTC.

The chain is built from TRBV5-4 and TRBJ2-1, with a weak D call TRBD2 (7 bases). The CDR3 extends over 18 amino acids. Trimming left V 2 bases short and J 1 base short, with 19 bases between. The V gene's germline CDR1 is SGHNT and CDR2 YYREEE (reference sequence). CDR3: CASSLGGGGALSYNEQFF. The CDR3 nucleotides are TGTGCCAGCAGCTTAGGGGGGGGAGGGGCGTTGTCCTACAATGAGCAGTTCTTC.

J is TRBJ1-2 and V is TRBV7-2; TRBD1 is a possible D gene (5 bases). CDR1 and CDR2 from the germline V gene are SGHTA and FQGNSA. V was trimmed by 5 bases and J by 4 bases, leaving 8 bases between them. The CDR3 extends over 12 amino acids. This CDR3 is CASSPTVYGYTF. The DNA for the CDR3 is TGTGCCAGCAGCCCGACAGTCTATGGCTACACCTTC.

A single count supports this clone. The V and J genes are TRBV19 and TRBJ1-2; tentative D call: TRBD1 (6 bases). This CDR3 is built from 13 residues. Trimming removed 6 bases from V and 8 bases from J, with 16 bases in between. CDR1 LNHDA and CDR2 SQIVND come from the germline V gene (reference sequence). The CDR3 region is CASRNPRGGGYTF. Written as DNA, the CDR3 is TGTGCCAGTAGGAACCCCAGGGGTGGCGGCTACACCTTC.

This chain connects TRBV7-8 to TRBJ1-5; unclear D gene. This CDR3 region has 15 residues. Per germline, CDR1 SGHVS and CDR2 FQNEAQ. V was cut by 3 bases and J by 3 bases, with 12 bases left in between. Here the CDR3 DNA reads TGTGCCAGCAGCTTTAAAGACGGGAACAATCAGCCCCAGCATTTT. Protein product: CASSFKDGNNQPQHF.

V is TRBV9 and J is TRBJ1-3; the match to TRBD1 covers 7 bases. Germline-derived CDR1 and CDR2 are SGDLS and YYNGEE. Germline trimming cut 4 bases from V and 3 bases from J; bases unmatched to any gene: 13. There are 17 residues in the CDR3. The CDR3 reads CASSNSWTGANGNTIYF. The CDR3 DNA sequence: TGTGCCAGCAGCAATTCGTGGACAGGAGCTAATGGAAACACCATATATTTT.